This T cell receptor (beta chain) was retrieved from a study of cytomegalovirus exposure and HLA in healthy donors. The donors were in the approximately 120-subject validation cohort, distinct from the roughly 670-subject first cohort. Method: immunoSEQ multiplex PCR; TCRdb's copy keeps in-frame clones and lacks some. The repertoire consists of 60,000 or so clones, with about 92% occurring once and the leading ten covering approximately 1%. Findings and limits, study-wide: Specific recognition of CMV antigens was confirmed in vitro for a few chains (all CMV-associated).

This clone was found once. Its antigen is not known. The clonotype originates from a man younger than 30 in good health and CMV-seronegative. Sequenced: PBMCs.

Written as DNA, the CDR3 is TGTGCCAGCAGCGTAGGGGGCTCAGATACGCAGTATTTT. Its protein product is CASSVGGSDTQYF. J is TRBJ2-3 and V is TRBV9, with D possibly TRBD1 on 5 matching bases. Germline loops: CDR1 SGDLS, CDR2 YYNGEE. CDR3 length: 13 amino acids. Trimming took off 0 bases at V and 4 bases at J, with 6 bases between the two ends.